This T cell receptor beta chain appears in the sequencing data of a study of cytomegalovirus exposure and HLA in healthy donors. Overall study context: Earlier work reported approximately 110 million unique TCR beta sequences from 150 million to 200 million T cells. Findings of the study overall: Segments of the TCR beta V type were, in most cases, productive about 87% or about 30% of the time in an earlier analysis. In a later analysis, productive TCRs from donors in an Asian-associated ancestry cluster reportedly carried fewer N-insertions than the cohort mean. Among the sequence variants, a highly shared cluster was likely an artifact of sequencing.

Trimming took 6 bases from V and 6 from J; bases not matched to a gene: 16. Germline V CDR1 and CDR2: KGHSH, LQKENI. This CDR3 region has 17 residues. A remark on this clone: Its matching antigen is unknown.

The PCR used 60 Vbeta and 13 Jbeta primers. Only in-frame clones appear in the TCRdb table, and some are missing; sequencing was by immunoSEQ multiplex PCR. The sample holds 95,000 to 150,000 clones; over 75% are singletons and the top ten take 1.5% to 2%. V usage is TRBV18 and J usage is TRBJ2-2, with TRBD1 identical over 7 bases. Sequences were obtained from PBMCs. The sequence derives from a middle-aged man in good health and CMV-seronegative. In DNA, the CDR3 is TGTGCCAGCTCCCGACTCATTAACAGGGGTGGATCCGGGGAGCTGTTTTTT. Translated, it gives CASSRLINRGGSGELFF.